A single sample is the source of the 28 T cell receptor beta chains below, sequenced in a study of OX40 agonist ivuxolimab in advanced cancers. Only in-frame clones appear in the TCRdb table, and some are missing; sequencing was by immunoSEQ multiplex PCR. The data hold about 67,000 clones, with approximately 85% observed a single time. The material sequenced was CD4+ or CD8+ T cells sorted from blood, taken in a trial of the OX40 agonist ivuxolimab. Receptors originate from an adult with an advanced solid tumor such as melanoma, head and neck, liver or kidney cancer.

J is TRBJ1-2 and V is TRBV19; no definite D call. The CDR3 spans 15 residues. V lost 0 bases to trimming and J lost 4 bases, with 12 bases between them. The germline CDR1 and CDR2 sequences are LNHDA and SQIVND (reference sequence). The CDR3 DNA sequence: TGTGCCAGTAGTATAGAGCCCCGGGAGGGCTATGGCTACACCTTC. This sequence encodes CASSIEPREGYGYTF.

This chain joins TRBV23-1 and TRBJ2-2; D may be TRBD2 (5 bases). TRBV23-1 is reported as an ORF; its role is uncertain. This CDR3 region has 14 residues. Trimming removed 6 bases from V and 4 bases from J, with 12 bases in between. The DNA for the CDR3 is TGCGCCAGCAGGGTGTGGGAGTGCACCGGGGAGCTGTTTTTT. Its protein is CASRVWECTGELFF.

V is TRBV7-9 and J is TRBJ2-7; the D gene is possibly TRBD2 (7 bases). CDR1 and CDR2 from the germline V gene are SEHNR and FQNEAQ (reference sequence). Trimming stripped 1 base from V and 4 bases from J, with 20 bases between. The CDR3 loop spans 17 amino acids. The CDR3 spells CASSLVSGGGGVYEQYF. The CDR3, as DNA: TGTGCCAGCAGCTTAGTGTCCGGGGGAGGGGGAGTTTACGAGCAGTACTTC.

CDR3 region: CASSVGSSTDTQYF. CDR3 coding DNA: TGTGCCAGTAGTGTGGGGAGTAGCACAGATACGCAGTATTTT. The chain uses TRBV19 and TRBJ2-3; D possibly corresponds to TRBD2 (5 bases). Trimming took off 5 bases at V and 0 bases at J, with 9 bases between the two ends. The CDR3 totals 14 residues. Germline V CDR1 and CDR2: LNHDA, SQIVND (reference sequence).

The chain carries TRBV7-8 and TRBJ2-2; no firm D call. The germline gives CDR1 SGHVS, CDR2 FQNEAQ. V was cut by 5 bases and J by 1 base, with 11 bases left in between. This CDR3 comprises 15 residues. In DNA, the CDR3 is TGTGCCAGCAGCCCTAGTGGGCTGAACACCGGGGAGCTGTTTTTT. This encodes CASSPSGLNTGELFF.

The chain's CDR3 is CASSRGPTTDTQYF. For the CDR3, the DNA is TGTGCCAGCAGCCGAGGTCCCACCACAGATACGCAGTATTTT. This chain connects TRBV14 to TRBJ2-3; no definite D call. Germline V gene lookup returns CDR1 SGHDN and CDR2 FVKESK. The V gene lost 4 bases and the J gene lost 2 bases, with 10 bases spanning the gap. CDR3 size: 14 residues.

J is TRBJ2-5 and V is TRBV18; D is uncertain. Looked up from germline, CDR1 is KGHSH and CDR2 is LQKENI. V was pared by 6 bases and J by 5 bases, with 16 bases between. The CDR3 runs to 14 residues. The CDR3 DNA follows: TGTGCCAGCTCCCAAGAAACCTACGTGGAGACCCAGTACTTC. Amino acids: CASSQETYVETQYF.

The chain joins TRBV6-1 to TRBJ2-3, with no clear D. The CDR3 has 14 amino acids. The V gene lost 5 bases and the J gene lost 6 bases, with 15 bases spanning the gap. The germline gives CDR1 MNHNS, CDR2 SASEGT. CDR3: CASSPLRSGDTQYF. CDR3 sequence (DNA): TGTGCCAGCAGTCCCCTTAGGTCGGGTGATACGCAGTATTTT.

The V gene is TRBV5-1, the J gene TRBJ2-3, with no clear D. Trimming stripped 0 bases from V and 3 bases from J, with 11 bases between. CDR3 size: 15 residues. CDR1 is SGHRS and CDR2 is YFSETQ in the germline V gene. In DNA form, the CDR3 reads TGCGCCAGCAGCTTGGCCGGAGACGTTACAGATACGCAGTATTTT. Protein product: CASSLAGDVTDTQYF.

J is TRBJ2-1 and V is TRBV15; 8 bases are a match to TRBD2. Germline trimming cut 8 bases from V and 3 bases from J; bases unmatched to any gene: 6. The CDR3 covers 14 residues. Germline V CDR1 and CDR2: LNHNV, YYDKDF (reference sequence). Here the CDR3 DNA reads TGTGCCACCGGGCGGGGGGTGGACTACAATGAGCAGTTCTTC. The encoded protein is CATGRGVDYNEQFF.

This chain links TRBV6-4 with TRBJ2-3; D gene ambiguous. V lost 6 bases to trimming and J lost 7 bases, with 14 bases between them. Germline V gene lookup returns CDR1 MRHNA and CDR2 SNTAGT. There are 13 residues in the CDR3. CDR3 in DNA: TGTGCCAGCAGCGAGGAGCTTAAACATACGCAGTATTTT. Encoded protein: CASSEELKHTQYF.

This chain joins TRBV5-1 and TRBJ1-1, with D unresolved. V lost 4 bases, J lost 1 base, and 8 bases lay in between. The CDR3 covers 13 residues. CDR1 and CDR2 (germline): SGHRS, YFSETQ. CDR3 residues: CASSLRENTEAFF. The CDR3 region has the DNA TGCGCCAGCAGCCTGAGGGAGAACACTGAAGCTTTCTTT.

Here the CDR3 DNA reads TGTGCCAGCAGCCCCACCCCCCTTAGGGACGAGCAGTACTTC. Translating it yields CASSPTPLRDEQYF. The J gene is TRBJ2-7, the V gene TRBV7-9; the D is unclear. V lost 5 bases to trimming and J lost 5 bases, with 16 bases between them. The CDR3 contains 14 residues. Germline lookup yields CDR1 SEHNR and CDR2 FQNEAQ (reference sequence).

This clone has only a few counts. The chain recombines TRBV19 with TRBJ2-7; D remains ambiguous. CDR1 and CDR2 from the germline V gene are LNHDA and SQIVND (reference sequence). The CDR3 is 13 amino acids. Trimming took 4 bases from V and 6 from J, leaving 13 bases between them. CDR3 in amino acids: CASSTLRVGEQYF. The DNA of the CDR3 is TGTGCCAGTAGTACTCTCCGAGTCGGCGAGCAGTACTTC.

This chain links TRBV7-6 with TRBJ2-7; D is ambiguous. Germline assignment: CDR1 SGHVS and CDR2 FNYEAQ. The length of the CDR3 is 12 residues. V gave up 2 bases and J gave up 3 bases, with 5 bases separating them. CDR3 DNA sequence: TGTGCCAGCAGCTTATTGGGCTACGAGCAGTACTTC. As protein: CASSLLGYEQYF.

Here the CDR3 reads CASSRNQETQYF. For the CDR3, the DNA is TGTGCCAGCAGCCGTAACCAAGAGACCCAGTACTTC. The chain joins TRBV7-8 to TRBJ2-5; no firm D call. CDR3 length equals 12 residues. Per germline, CDR1 SGHVS and CDR2 FQNEAQ. Trimming stripped 5 bases from V and 0 bases from J, with 4 bases between.

The chain has TRBV11-2 and TRBJ2-7, with D maybe TRBD2 (6 bases). Trimming left V 3 bases short and J 4 bases short, with 13 bases between. CDR1 and CDR2 from the germline V gene are SGHAT and FQNNGV. CDR3 length: 14 residues. CDR3 coding DNA: TGTGCCAGCAGCTTGGTTGGAGGGGAGTACGAGCAGTACTTC. Protein sequence: CASSLVGGEYEQYF.

The V gene is TRBV9, the J gene TRBJ1-2; D uncertain. The CDR3 has 12 amino acids. Germline lookup yields CDR1 SGDLS and CDR2 YYNGEE. The ends were cut back, 3 bases at V and 4 bases at J, with 7 bases in the middle. The CDR3 loop reads CASSDIGYGYTF. In DNA, the CDR3 is TGTGCCAGCAGCGATATCGGCTATGGCTACACCTTC.

The chain carries TRBV18 and TRBJ1-1, with TRBD1 as a possible D gene (5 bases). V dropped 2 bases and J dropped 4 bases, with 11 bases sitting between them. The germline gives CDR1 KGHSH, CDR2 LQKENI. The CDR3 covers 14 residues. CDR3 in DNA: TGTGCCAGCTCACCAAGGATAGGGACCACTGAAGCTTTCTTT. Its protein product is CASSPRIGTTEAFF.

V and J are TRBV18 and TRBJ2-1; 10 bases match TRBD2. Germline V gene data show CDR1 as KGHSH and CDR2 as LQKENI. The CDR3 consists of 15 residues. V was clipped by 5 bases and J by 2 bases; unmatched bases: 3. The CDR3: CASSTGTSAYNEQFF. CDR3 coding DNA: TGTGCCAGCTCAACCGGGACTAGCGCCTACAATGAGCAGTTCTTC. Variable domain in full (rest from reference TRBV18 and TRBJ2-1): NAGVMQNPRHLVRRRGQEARLRCSPMKGHSHVYWYRQLPEEGLKFMVYLQKENIIDESGMPKERFSAEFPKEGPSILRIQQVVRGDSAAYFCASSTGTSAYNEQFFGPGTRLTVL.

The chain links TRBV28 to TRBJ2-7; 8 nucleotides align to TRBD1. CDR1 is MDHEN and CDR2 is SYDVKM in the germline V gene. The trim removed 3 bases at V and 6 bases at J, leaving 7 bases unmatched. This CDR3 contains 14 residues. CDR3 region: CASSFSRGHREQYF. CDR3 nucleotides: TGTGCCAGCAGTTTCAGCAGGGGGCATCGCGAGCAGTACTTC.

The CDR3 DNA is TGTGCCAGCAGCCGGAGGGGGGGGTCATCTAGCACAGATACGCAGTATTTT. Residues: CASSRRGGSSSTDTQYF. This chain links TRBV9 with TRBJ2-3, with D maybe TRBD2 (7 bases). Trimming took off 4 bases at V and 0 bases at J, with 18 bases between the two ends. The CDR3 length is 17 residues. Germline CDR1 SGDLS, CDR2 YYNGEE.

This chain joins TRBV6-5 and TRBJ1-4, with D possibly being TRBD1 (6 bases). CDR1 is MNHEY and CDR2 is SVGAGI in the germline V gene. The CDR3 totals 15 residues. V was shortened by 4 bases and J by 3 bases, with 12 bases between the two germline ends. CDR3 sequence: CASSSPGHPNEKLFF. The CDR3 DNA is TGTGCCAGCAGTTCCCCGGGACACCCTAATGAAAAACTGTTTTTT.

The rearrangement uses TRBV14 and TRBJ2-3; 7 bases match TRBD1. There are 17 residues in the CDR3. With V trimmed by 0 bases and J by 1 base, 7 bases remained unmatched. CDR1 SGHDN and CDR2 FVKESK come from the germline V gene. DNA for the CDR3: TGTGCCAGCAGCCAAGATCTAGGGGGCTGGGGCACAGATACGCAGTATTTT. This gives the protein CASSQDLGGWGTDTQYF.

The chain employs TRBV5-1 and TRBJ1-6; a possible D gene is TRBD1 (5 bases). From germline, CDR1 is SGHRS and CDR2 YFSETQ. The length of the CDR3 is 15 residues. The V end lost 5 bases, the J end lost 10 bases, and 19 bases lay between the germline ends. The CDR3 DNA is TGCGCCAGCAGTTCGGGACTCCAGAGGGGATCACCCCTCCACTTT. This sequence encodes CASSSGLQRGSPLHF.

The chain is built from TRBV28 and TRBJ2-6; D is unclear. Trimming removed 4 bases at V and 2 bases at J, with 0 bases between. The CDR3 runs to 12 residues. Germline V gene data show CDR1 as MDHEN and CDR2 as SYDVKM. CDR3 protein: CASSSGANVLTF. Written as DNA, the CDR3 is TGTGCCAGCAGTTCTGGGGCCAACGTCCTGACTTTC.

This chain joins TRBV5-1 and TRBJ2-5; tentatively, D is TRBD1 or TRBD2 (6 bases each). The CDR3 is 13 residues long. Germline assignment: CDR1 SGHRS and CDR2 YFSETQ. DNA of the CDR3: TGCCAATATCCGGGGGACAACCAAGAGACCCAGTACTTC. As protein: CQYPGDNQETQYF.

J is TRBJ2-3 and V is TRBV7-3; 11 bases are a match to TRBD2. Germline loops: CDR1 SGHTA, CDR2 FQGTGA. V was clipped by 8 bases and J by 1 base; unmatched bases: 8. There are 16 residues in the CDR3. CDR3 sequence reads: CASSTSGSSGTDTQYF. CDR3 bases: TGTGCCAGCTCTACTAGCGGGAGTTCGGGCACAGATACGCAGTATTTT.